There are a few counts of the clone carrying this TCR beta chain. Its antigen remains unidentified. This sample was taken from a study of response to subunit inactivated influenza vaccine. Whole-study results and caveats: Each seasonal influenza vaccination recruits few new T cells, the authors suggested.

TCRdb redid the calling of the RT-PCR reads with MiXCR, one entry per CDR3 protein. The table includes about 570,000 distinct CDR3 sequences, 11% detected once. Unmatched junction bases numbered 9, after V lost 0 bases and J lost 7 bases. The CDR3 length is 15 residues. Germline V CDR1 and CDR2: DFQATT, SNEGSKA (reference sequence). These same records also appear under a second study, on T cells expressing NK-cell markers. That work contributes: Beta-chain TCR cDNA was generated via 5'RACE template switching with UMIs.

The TCR was taken from a man in his fifties who received an inactivated influenza vaccine. The material sequenced was PBMCs from blood, taken on the day of vaccination. The V and J genes are TRBV20-1 and TRBJ2-7; TRBD1 matches 10 bases. In DNA, the CDR3 is TGCAGTGCTAGAGATCCCGACAGGGGGCCTTGGGAGCAGTACTTC. Encoded protein: CSARDPDRGPWEQYF.